This entry concerns a single T cell receptor (beta chain). This sample was included in a study of cytomegalovirus exposure and HLA in healthy donors. Overall study: Earlier work reported 100 million to 130 million unique TCR beta sequences from some 170 million T cells.

Both 60 Vbeta primers and 13 Jbeta primers went into the PCR. The protocol was immunoSEQ multiplex PCR, while the TCRdb copy is restricted to in-frame clones and leaves out a portion. Seen here are around 270,000 clones, 75% to 90% observed once, and the top ten hold about 0.29%. Germline V gene data show CDR1 as SGHRS and CDR2 as YFSETQ. V dropped 3 bases and J dropped 3 bases, with 7 bases sitting between them. CDR3 length: 12 residues. The clonotype comes from a girl aged 2-10 years in good health and CMV-seronegative. The sequenced sample consisted of PBMCs. The chain recombines TRBV5-1 with TRBJ2-7; D might be TRBD2 (5 bases). The CDR3 sequence is CASSSEGYEQYF. The DNA of the CDR3 is TGCGCCAGCAGCTCTGAGGGCTACGAGCAGTACTTC.